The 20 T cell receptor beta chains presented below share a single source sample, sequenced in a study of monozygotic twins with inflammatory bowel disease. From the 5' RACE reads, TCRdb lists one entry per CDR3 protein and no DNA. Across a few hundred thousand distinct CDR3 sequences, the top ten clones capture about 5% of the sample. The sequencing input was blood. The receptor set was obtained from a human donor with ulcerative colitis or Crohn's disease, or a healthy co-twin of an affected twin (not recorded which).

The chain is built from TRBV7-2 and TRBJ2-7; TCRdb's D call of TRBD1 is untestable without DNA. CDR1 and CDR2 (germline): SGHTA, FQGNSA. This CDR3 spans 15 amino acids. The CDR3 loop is CASSLERGPGHEQYF.

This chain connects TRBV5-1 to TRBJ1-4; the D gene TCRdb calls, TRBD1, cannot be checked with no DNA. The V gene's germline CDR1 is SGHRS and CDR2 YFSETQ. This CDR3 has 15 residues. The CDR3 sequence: CASSLVWGANEKLFF.

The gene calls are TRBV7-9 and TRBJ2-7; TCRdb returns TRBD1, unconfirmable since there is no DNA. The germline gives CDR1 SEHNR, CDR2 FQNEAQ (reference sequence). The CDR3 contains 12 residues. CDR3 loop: CASSFLGTEQYF.

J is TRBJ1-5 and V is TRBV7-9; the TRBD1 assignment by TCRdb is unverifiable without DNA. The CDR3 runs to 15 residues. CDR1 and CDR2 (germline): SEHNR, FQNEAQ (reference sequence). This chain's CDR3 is CASSSEGGALEPQHF. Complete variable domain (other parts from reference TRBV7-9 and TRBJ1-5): DTGVSQNPRHKITKRGQNVTFRCDPISEHNRLYWYRQTLGQGPEFLTYFQNEAQLEKSRLLSDRFSAERPKGSFSTLEIQRTEQGDSAMYLCASSSEGGALEPQHFGDGTRLSIL.

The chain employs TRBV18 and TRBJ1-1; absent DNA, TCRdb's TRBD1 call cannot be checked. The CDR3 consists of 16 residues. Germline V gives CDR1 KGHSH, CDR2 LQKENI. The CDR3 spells CASSLGTGGAGTEAFF.

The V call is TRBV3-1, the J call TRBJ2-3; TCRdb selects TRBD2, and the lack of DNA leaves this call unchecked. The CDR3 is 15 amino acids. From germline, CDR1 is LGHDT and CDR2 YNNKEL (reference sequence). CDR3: CASSLAGGFADTQYF.

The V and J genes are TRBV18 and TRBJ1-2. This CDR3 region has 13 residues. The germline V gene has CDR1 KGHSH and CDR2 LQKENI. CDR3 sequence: CASSPPGVHGYTF.

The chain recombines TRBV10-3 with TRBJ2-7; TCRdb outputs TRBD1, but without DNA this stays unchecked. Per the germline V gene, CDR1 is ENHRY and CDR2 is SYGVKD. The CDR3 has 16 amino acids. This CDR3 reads CAISGNPEGSGHEQYF.

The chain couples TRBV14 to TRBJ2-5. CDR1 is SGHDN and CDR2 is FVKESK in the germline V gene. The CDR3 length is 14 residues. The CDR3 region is CASSFGRVKETQYF.

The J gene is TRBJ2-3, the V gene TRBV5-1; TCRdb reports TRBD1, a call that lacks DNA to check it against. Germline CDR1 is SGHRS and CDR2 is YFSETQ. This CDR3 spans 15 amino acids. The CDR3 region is CASRSGQGGTDTQYF. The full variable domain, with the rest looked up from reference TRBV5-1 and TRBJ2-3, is KAGVTQTPRYLIKTRGQQVTLSCSPISGHRSVSWYQQTPGQGLQFLFEYFSETQRNKGNFPGRFSGRQFSNSRSEMNVSTLELGDSALYLCASRSGQGGTDTQYFGPGTRLTVL.

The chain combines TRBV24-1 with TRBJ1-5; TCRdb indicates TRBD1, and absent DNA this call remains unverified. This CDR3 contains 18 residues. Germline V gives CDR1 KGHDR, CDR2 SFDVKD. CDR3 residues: CATSDRGTELSSNQPQHF.

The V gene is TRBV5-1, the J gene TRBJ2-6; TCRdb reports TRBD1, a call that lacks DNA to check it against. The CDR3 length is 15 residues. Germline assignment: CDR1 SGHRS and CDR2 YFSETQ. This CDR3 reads CASTQGAGGANVLTF.

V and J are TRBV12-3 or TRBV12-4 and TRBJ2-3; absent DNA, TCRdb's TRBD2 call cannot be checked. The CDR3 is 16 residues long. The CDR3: CASSFGTSGGSDTQYF.

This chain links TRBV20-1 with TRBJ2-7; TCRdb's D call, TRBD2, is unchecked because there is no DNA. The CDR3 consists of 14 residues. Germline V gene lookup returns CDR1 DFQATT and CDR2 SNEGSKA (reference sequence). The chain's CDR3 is CSAATSGRSYEQYF.

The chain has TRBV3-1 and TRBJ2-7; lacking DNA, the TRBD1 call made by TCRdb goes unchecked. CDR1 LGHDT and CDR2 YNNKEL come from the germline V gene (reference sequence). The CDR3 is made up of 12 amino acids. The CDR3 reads CASNDRVYEQYF.

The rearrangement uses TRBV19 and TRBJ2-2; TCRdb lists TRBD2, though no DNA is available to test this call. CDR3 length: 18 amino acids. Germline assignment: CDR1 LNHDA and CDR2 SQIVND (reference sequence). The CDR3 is CASSIDPRLAVITGELFF.

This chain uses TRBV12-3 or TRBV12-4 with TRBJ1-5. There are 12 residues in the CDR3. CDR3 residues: CASSRVNQPQHF.

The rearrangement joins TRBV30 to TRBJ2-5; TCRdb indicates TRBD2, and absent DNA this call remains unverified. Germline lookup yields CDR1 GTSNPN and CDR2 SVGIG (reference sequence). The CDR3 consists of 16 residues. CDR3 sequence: CAWSVLTSGGGETQYF. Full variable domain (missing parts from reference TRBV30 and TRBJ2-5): SQTIHQWPATLVQPVGSPLSLECTVEGTSNPNLYWYRQAAGRGLQLLFYSVGIGQISSEVPQNLSASRPQDRQFILSSKKLLLSDSGFYLCAWSVLTSGGGETQYFGPGTRLLVL.

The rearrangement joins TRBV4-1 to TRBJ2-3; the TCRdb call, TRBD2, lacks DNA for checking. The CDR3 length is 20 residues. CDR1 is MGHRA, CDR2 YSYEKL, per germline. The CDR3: CASSQDTASGPPEGPDTQYF.

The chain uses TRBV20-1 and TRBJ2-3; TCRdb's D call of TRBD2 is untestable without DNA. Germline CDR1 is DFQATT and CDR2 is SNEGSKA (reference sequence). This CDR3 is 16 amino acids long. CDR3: CSAPTRTSGWIDTQYF.